This T cell receptor (beta chain) emerged from a study of cytomegalovirus exposure and HLA in healthy donors. Whole-study context: The Caucasian-associated ancestry cluster held more than 80% of under 450 genotyped donors.

The CDR3 loop spans 15 amino acids. The V gene end was trimmed by 7 bases and the J gene end by 5 bases; junction bases not matched to a gene: 10. Germline assignment: CDR1 MNHNY and CDR2 SVGAGI (reference sequence). Details on this clone: The target antigen is unknown.

The primer mix had 60 Vbeta and 13 Jbeta primers. Repertoires were generated with immunoSEQ multiplex PCR, while TCRdb's copy carries only in-frame clones and drops some. The sample comprises 150,000 to 200,000 clones, around 80% of which are singletons, and approximately 14% rests with the top ten. Overall study results and limits: Segments of the TCR beta V type were, in most cases, productive about 90% or about 30% of the time in an earlier analysis. The study labeled 150 to 200 TCR beta chains cytomegalovirus-associated. Later analysis suggested links between common viral pathogens and several top significant clusters.

The chain uses TRBV6-6 and TRBJ1-5; 8 bases align to TRBD1. Input material: PBMCs. The TCR sequence derives from a woman in her thirties or forties in good health and CMV-seronegative. The CDR3 DNA reads as TGTGCCAGCAATTTCGACAGGGGCTCGTATCAGCCCCAGCATTTT. Its protein is CASNFDRGSYQPQHF.